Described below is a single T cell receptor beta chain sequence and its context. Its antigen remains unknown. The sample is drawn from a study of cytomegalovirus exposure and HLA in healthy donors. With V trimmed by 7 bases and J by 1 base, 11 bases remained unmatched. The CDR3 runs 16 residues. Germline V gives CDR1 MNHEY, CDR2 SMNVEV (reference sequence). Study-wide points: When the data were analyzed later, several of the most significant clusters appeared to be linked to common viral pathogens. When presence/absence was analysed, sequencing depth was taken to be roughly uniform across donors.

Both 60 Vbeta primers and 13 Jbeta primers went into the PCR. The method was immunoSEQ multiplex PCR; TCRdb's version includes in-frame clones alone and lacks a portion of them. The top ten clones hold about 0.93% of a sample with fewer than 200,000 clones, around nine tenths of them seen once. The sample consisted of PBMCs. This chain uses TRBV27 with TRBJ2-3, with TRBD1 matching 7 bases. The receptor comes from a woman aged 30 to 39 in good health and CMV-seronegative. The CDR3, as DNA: TGTGCCAGCACCGCTTTAGGGGGCCTCCGCACAGATACGCAGTATTTT. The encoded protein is CASTALGGLRTDTQYF.